The rows below give T cell receptor beta chains drawn from one sample of a study of cytomegalovirus exposure and HLA in healthy donors. Sequencing used immunoSEQ multiplex PCR; TCRdb keeps in-frame clones, though not all of them. Among 140,000 to 150,000 clones, around 93% were seen once, and the ten largest hold approximately 1.8%. Sequencing was done on a sample of PBMCs. The receptor source for this set is a man younger than 30 in good health and CMV-seropositive. The conserved cysteine and the conserved F or W are not part of the CDR3 here. Each record gives: D gene, V gene, clone size, CDR3 protein. The D gene is left open where the match is weak. Not all rows give a size; the values are once, few, many and, for expanded clones, a class.

>TRBD2|TRBV29-1|-
SAGPSGTSYNEQF
>TRBD2|TRBV5-4|once
ASSLAKQGLAGNEQF
>-|TRBV7-2|-
ASSLGQNYGYT
>TRBD2|TRBV27|-
ASSFTSGNTDTQY
>TRBD1|TRBV11-2|-
ASSARDSGNTIY
>TRBD1|TRBV6-5|-
ASRKGTGPTYGYT
>-|TRBV14|-
ASSQDVRGQPQH
>TRBD1|TRBV2|-
ASRVDRASNQPQH
>-|TRBV6-6|-
ASSSGQNTEAF
>-|TRBV2|-
ASTLTGGTYEQY
>-|TRBV9|-
ASSVGTAPRNTIY
>-|TRBV28|-
ASSFPVYGAAF
>TRBD2|TRBV28|-
ASSLLEAGEQN
>-|TRBV7-8|-
ASSLRGGDSYEQY
>-|TRBV7-3|-
ASSMDSSSYNEQF
>-|TRBV28|once
ASRTPGGLEKLF
>-|TRBV6-1|-
ASTGGIRNSPLH
>-|TRBV19|-
ASSPSRAYEQY
>-|TRBV12-2|-
ASRLRGRAKETQY
>TRBD1|TRBV6-6|-
ASKSGTGGYEQY
>-|TRBV30|-
AWSAFPDSSSEQY
>TRBD1|TRBV5-4|-
ASSQDRGVTQY
>-|TRBV5-1|-
ASGNERVTQY
>TRBD1|TRBV2|few
ASRNRGRYEQY
>-|TRBV29-1|-
SGTRVNTEAF
>TRBD2|TRBV7-8|-
ASSLTSGEFQETQY
>TRBD1|TRBV7-9|-
ASSASQGAQPQH